Given below is one T cell receptor (beta chain) in context. The source of the sample is a study of cytomegalovirus exposure and HLA in healthy donors. Primers: 60 Vbeta forward and 13 Jbeta reverse. Sequencing was performed with immunoSEQ multiplex PCR; in TCRdb, only in-frame clones are kept and a portion is missing. Of around 190,000 clones detected, 70% to 75% appear once; the ten largest clones hold approximately 4.6%. The sample consisted of PBMCs. The source of this sequence is a man aged 30-40 years in good health and CMV-seropositive.

The chain's CDR3 is CASSTIGDRVEAFF. For the CDR3, the DNA is TGTGCCAGCAGCACCATAGGGGACAGGGTTGAAGCTTTCTTT. The chain recombines TRBV7-9 with TRBJ1-1, with 9 nucleotides matching TRBD1. CDR1 and CDR2 (germline): SEHNR, FQNEAQ (reference sequence). CDR3 length: 14 amino acids. V was clipped by 5 bases and J by 7 bases; unmatched bases: 8. Using reference TRBV7-9 and TRBJ1-1 for the parts outside the CDR3, the full variable domain is DTGVSQNPRHKITKRGQNVTFRCDPISEHNRLYWYRQTLGQGPEFLTYFQNEAQLEKSRLLSDRFSAERPKGSFSTLEIQRTEQGDSAMYLCASSTIGDRVEAFFGQGTRLTVV.